The 20 T cell receptor beta chains below were found in one sample sequenced in a study of identifying expanded T cells in peripheral blood. Clones were sequenced by immunoSEQ multiplex PCR, and TCRdb holds only the in-frame ones, with some missing. The profile shows around 100,000 clones, around 89% of them singletons. Specimen: blood. The receptors shown here come from a person aged 18-70 years in good health.

The table lists this clone with a few counts. CDR3 sequence (DNA): TGCGCCAGCAGCCAGGCACTTCGAACCGGGGAGCTGTTTTTT. Translation gives CASSQALRTGELFF. The chain has TRBV4-3 and TRBJ2-2; D is undetermined. The germline V and J ends were trimmed by 3 bases and 5 bases, with 10 bases remaining between them. Germline V gene lookup returns CDR1 LGHNA and CDR2 YSLEER. CDR3 length equals 14 residues.

This chain links TRBV7-9 with TRBJ1-4, with 7 bases aligning to TRBD1. The CDR3 runs 17 residues. The trim removed 5 bases at V and 0 bases at J, leaving 9 bases unmatched. Germline V lookup: CDR1 SEHNR, CDR2 FQNEAQ (reference sequence). CDR3: CASSPRDSPPTNEKLFF. The CDR3 DNA reads TGTGCCAGCAGCCCAAGGGACAGCCCCCCAACTAATGAAAAACTGTTTTTT.

This chain uses TRBV19 with TRBJ2-3; D unresolved. Per germline, CDR1 LNHDA and CDR2 SQIVND (reference sequence). Trimming cost V 4 bases and J 5 bases, with 10 bases left between them. This CDR3 has 13 residues. CDR3 sequence: CASSTEPQDTQYF. Here the CDR3 DNA reads TGTGCCAGTAGTACCGAACCCCAAGATACGCAGTATTTT.

The chain uses TRBV18 and TRBJ2-7; 7 positions agree with TRBD1. V trimming: 3 bases; J trimming: 3 bases; junction bases outside the gene matches: 11. CDR1 and CDR2 (germline): KGHSH, LQKENI. This CDR3 region has 16 residues. The CDR3 DNA reads TGTGCCAGCTCACCCTACCGGGACAGAAACTTCTACGAGCAGTACTTC. Its translation is CASSPYRDRNFYEQYF.

On this clone: Different DNA sequences within this sample yield the same CDR3. The rearrangement links TRBV15 to TRBJ1-3; D is undetermined. This CDR3 has 15 amino acids. Trimming stripped 1 base from V and 0 bases from J, with 7 bases between. Germline V gene data show CDR1 as LNHNV and CDR2 as YYDKDF (reference sequence). DNA for the CDR3: TGTGCCACCAGCAGAGGTCAGAGCTCTGGAAACACCATATATTTT. Its protein product is CATSRGQSSGNTIYF.

This chain uses TRBV5-4 with TRBJ2-3, with 12 bases lining up with TRBD2. In germline, CDR1 is SGHNT, CDR2 YYREEE (reference sequence). This CDR3 has 16 amino acids. V gave up 3 bases and J gave up 2 bases; unmatched junction bases: 4. Here the CDR3 reads CASSSPSGGATDTQYF. In nucleotides, the CDR3 is TGTGCCAGCAGCTCCCCTAGCGGGGGGGCCACAGATACGCAGTATTTT.

This clone occurred once. This sequence joins TRBV5-1 and TRBJ2-3; no clear D. Germline CDR1 is SGHRS and CDR2 is YFSETQ. V was shortened by 3 bases and J by 2 bases, with 16 bases between the two germline ends. The CDR3 consists of 16 residues. The CDR3: CASSSPVARVTDTQYF. The CDR3 DNA reads as TGCGCCAGCAGCTCCCCAGTGGCTCGAGTCACAGATACGCAGTATTTT.

The CDR3 DNA sequence: TGTGCCAGCAGTTACTCTGACAGGGGGCTCATGGGCTACACCTTC. This gives the protein CASSYSDRGLMGYTF. The genes are TRBV6-6 and TRBJ1-2; 10 bases align to TRBD1. The CDR3 runs to 15 residues. Germline CDR1 is MNHNY and CDR2 is SVGAGI (reference sequence). J was trimmed by 8 bases and V by 0 bases; bases with no gene match: 6.

The V call is TRBV28, the J call TRBJ1-2; no reliable D call. CDR1 and CDR2 from the germline V gene are MDHEN and SYDVKM. V lost 3 bases to trimming and J lost 4 bases, with 15 bases between them. The length of the CDR3 is 15 residues. The CDR3 sequence is CASSFGGSPPYGYTF. In DNA form, the CDR3 reads TGTGCCAGCAGTTTCGGCGGATCCCCCCCCTATGGCTACACCTTC.

This chain uses TRBV11-1 with TRBJ1-1; no firm D call. Trimming took 0 bases from V and 1 from J, leaving 6 bases between them. Germline assignment: CDR1 SGHAT and CDR2 FQDESV (reference sequence). The CDR3 covers 14 residues. CDR3 amino acids: CASSLAGGNTEAFF. In DNA, the CDR3 is TGTGCCAGCAGCTTAGCGGGCGGGAACACTGAAGCTTTCTTT.

The chain uses TRBV4-2 and TRBJ1-1; 7 bases align to TRBD1. After removal of 3 bases from V and 0 bases from J, the junction contained 7 bases not matched to a gene. CDR3 length equals 16 residues. The germline gives CDR1 LGHNA, CDR2 YNFKEQ. CDR3 bases: TGTGCCAGCAGCCAGAGACAGGGAACCTTGAACACTGAAGCTTTCTTT. Translated, it gives CASSQRQGTLNTEAFF.

The rearrangement uses TRBV6-1 and TRBJ2-7; the match to TRBD1 covers 8 bases. The germline V gene has CDR1 MNHNS and CDR2 SASEGT. Trimming at V came to 3 bases and at J to 2 bases, leaving 0 bases not matched to a gene. This CDR3 is built from 13 residues. The CDR3 region is CASSDRGPYEQYF. In nucleotides, the CDR3 is TGTGCCAGCAGTGACAGGGGGCCCTACGAGCAGTACTTC.

This chain links TRBV2 with TRBJ1-2, with D possibly TRBD1 on 6 matching bases. Per the germline V gene, CDR1 is SNHLY and CDR2 is FYNNEI. This CDR3 region has 14 residues. The V and J ends lost 6 bases and 2 bases respectively, with 13 bases between them. In DNA form, the CDR3 reads TGTGCCAGCAGAGCACAGGGAATAAACTATGGCTACACCTTC. The encoded protein is CASRAQGINYGYTF. The full variable domain, rest sourced from reference TRBV2 and TRBJ1-2, is EPEVTQTPSHQVTQMGQEVILRCVPISNHLYFYWYRQILGQKVEFLVSFYNNEISEKSEIFDDQFSVERPDGSNFTLKIRSTKLEDSAMYFCASRAQGINYGYTFGSGTRLTVV.

The rearrangement links TRBV14 to TRBJ1-3, with D unresolved. The CDR3 consists of 11 residues. Trimming stripped 6 bases from V and 8 bases from J, with 8 bases between. CDR1 and CDR2 (germline): SGHDN, FVKESK. The CDR3 DNA sequence: TGTGCCAGCAGTCAATCCTACACCATATATTTT. Encoded protein: CASSQSYTIYF.

The chain links TRBV6-5 to TRBJ2-7; no clear D. CDR3 length: 12 residues. V was clipped by 4 bases and J by 5 bases, with 9 bases between them. The germline gives CDR1 MNHEY, CDR2 SVGAGI. In DNA form, the CDR3 reads TGTGCCAGCAGTTCTCTGTCGGACGAGCAGTACTTC. It yields the protein CASSSLSDEQYF.

The chain links TRBV7-2 to TRBJ2-1; possible D gene TRBD2, 5 bases. The V gene's germline CDR1 is SGHTA and CDR2 FQGNSA. This CDR3 has 13 residues. Between the trimmed V and J ends, which lost 4 bases and 8 bases, there was a span of 12 bases. The CDR3 reads CASSSTRWDEQFF. The DNA for the CDR3 is TGTGCCAGCAGCTCCACTAGGTGGGATGAGCAGTTCTTC. The complete variable domain, with remaining parts taken from reference TRBV7-2 and TRBJ2-1, reads GAGVSQSPSNKVTEKGKDVELRCDPISGHTALYWYRQSLGQGLEFLIYFQGNSAPDKSGLPSDRFSAERTGGSVSTLTIQRTQQEDSAVYLCASSSTRWDEQFFGPGTRLTVL.

This chain links TRBV28 with TRBJ1-2; 8 nucleotides line up with TRBD1. The CDR3 is 16 amino acids. The junction had 15 bases not matched to a gene; V was cut back by 6 bases and J by 6 bases. The germline CDR1 and CDR2 sequences are MDHEN and SYDVKM. The CDR3 protein is CASSPTTSTGVDGYTF. In DNA, the CDR3 is TGTGCCAGCAGCCCCACCACATCGACAGGGGTGGATGGCTACACCTTC.

Regarding this clone: The same CDR3 arises from other DNA sequences in this sample as well. The rearrangement uses TRBV11-2 and TRBJ2-7, with D unclear. The germline V and J ends were trimmed by 1 base and 2 bases, with 3 bases remaining between them. This CDR3 spans 12 amino acids. Germline V gene data show CDR1 as SGHAT and CDR2 as FQNNGV. The CDR3 region has the DNA TGTGCCAGCAGCTTAGGTGCCTACGAGCAGTACTTC. Protein product: CASSLGAYEQYF. The full variable domain, its missing parts supplied by reference TRBV11-2 and TRBJ2-7, is EAGVAQSPRYKIIEKRQSVAFWCNPISGHATLYWYQQILGQGPKLLIQFQNNGVVDDSQLPKDRFSAERLKGVDSTLKIQPAKLEDSAVYLCASSLGAYEQYFGPGTRLTVT.

Written as DNA, the CDR3 is TGCGCCAGCAGTAGAGGGGACAGCTACGAGCAGTACTTC. Its protein is CASSRGDSYEQYF. The rearrangement joins TRBV4-1 to TRBJ2-7; 7 nucleotides line up with TRBD1. Looked up from germline, CDR1 is MGHRA and CDR2 is YSYEKL. The length of the CDR3 is 13 residues. The V and J ends lost 6 bases and 3 bases, in that order; junction bases with no gene match: 5.

The rearrangement uses TRBV5-6 and TRBJ2-7; D uncertain. The CDR3 spans 12 residues. In germline, CDR1 is SGHDT, CDR2 YYEEEE. Trimming took 0 bases from V and 5 from J, leaving 6 bases between them. This CDR3 is CASSLGGHEQYF. As DNA, the CDR3 is TGTGCCAGCAGCTTGGGTGGCCACGAGCAGTACTTC.